This entry describes one TCR beta chain. The antigen remains undetermined. TCRdb reprocessed the RT-PCR reads via MiXCR and lists one record per CDR3 protein. The top ten hold 7.6% of the sample, which has 600,000 to 850,000 distinct CDR3 sequences, around 15% seen once. The CDR3 is made up of 15 amino acids. Trimming took 5 bases from V and 2 from J; bases not matched to a gene: 7. CDR1 and CDR2 from the germline V gene are MNHNS and SASEGT. This sample stems from a study of response to subunit inactivated influenza vaccine. Findings of the study overall: Researchers suggested that each seasonal influenza vaccination recruits few new T cells.

This chain links TRBV6-1 with TRBJ2-7; 9 nucleotides line up with TRBD1. The sequence came from a man aged 50-59 years who received an inactivated influenza vaccine. The sequencing here drew on PBMCs from blood, taken less than 15 days before vaccination. CDR3: CASSRTGGAPYEQYF. CDR3 DNA sequence: TGTGCCAGCAGTCGAACAGGGGGCGCCCCCTACGAGCAGTACTTC.